Listed below are T cell receptor beta chains from one sample, sequenced in a study of memory CD4+ T cells and cytomegalovirus serostatus. Profiling relied on immunoSEQ multiplex PCR, and the TCRdb table lists in-frame clones only, not all of them. Of about 92,000 clones in the sample, over 70% were seen once. The specimen was memory CD4+ T cells from blood. These receptors came from an adult in good health and CMV-seropositive. Both conserved end residues are part of each CDR3. A D gene is named only where the DNA matches it firmly. Expanded clones get a size class; other rows say once, few or many, or leave the size out.

V	J	D	size	CDR3	DNA
TRBV2	TRBJ2-5	TRBD2	few	CASSEARGLAQYF	TGTGCCAGCAGTGAAGCGCGGGGACTAGCCCAGTACTTC
TRBV4-2	TRBJ1-1	-	-	CASSQGGNTQPEAFF	TGTGCCAGCAGCCAAGGAGGAAACACCCAGCCTGAAGCTTTCTTT
TRBV19	TRBJ2-5	TRBD1	-	CATGTGGQETQYF	TGTGCCACCGGGACAGGGGGTCAAGAGACCCAGTACTTC
TRBV4-3	TRBJ1-1	-	-	CASSQDIYTEAFF	TGCGCCAGCAGCCAAGACATCTACACTGAAGCTTTCTTT
TRBV6-5	TRBJ2-7	TRBD2	-	CASRSPGLAAYEQYF	TGTGCCAGCAGATCACCGGGACTAGCAGCCTACGAGCAGTACTTC
TRBV18	TRBJ1-5	-	-	CASAGDSNQPQHF	TGTGCCAGTGCGGGGGATAGCAATCAGCCCCAGCATTTT
TRBV5-4	TRBJ2-2	TRBD2	-	CASSFFTSGRGSGELFF	TGTGCCAGCAGCTTTTTCACTAGCGGGAGAGGTAGCGGGGAGCTGTTTTTT
TRBV28	TRBJ2-3	TRBD2	-	CASSSDLAGGLNTQYF	TGTGCCAGCAGTTCCGACCTAGCGGGAGGGCTAAATACGCAGTATTTT
TRBV29-1	TRBJ2-7	-	-	CSVVDPSWHEQYF	TGCAGCGTTGTAGACCCATCGTGGCACGAGCAGTACTTC
TRBV7-2	TRBJ1-2	-	-	CASTRPFGHADGYTF	TGTGCCAGCACCCGTCCTTTCGGCCATGCGGATGGCTACACCTTC